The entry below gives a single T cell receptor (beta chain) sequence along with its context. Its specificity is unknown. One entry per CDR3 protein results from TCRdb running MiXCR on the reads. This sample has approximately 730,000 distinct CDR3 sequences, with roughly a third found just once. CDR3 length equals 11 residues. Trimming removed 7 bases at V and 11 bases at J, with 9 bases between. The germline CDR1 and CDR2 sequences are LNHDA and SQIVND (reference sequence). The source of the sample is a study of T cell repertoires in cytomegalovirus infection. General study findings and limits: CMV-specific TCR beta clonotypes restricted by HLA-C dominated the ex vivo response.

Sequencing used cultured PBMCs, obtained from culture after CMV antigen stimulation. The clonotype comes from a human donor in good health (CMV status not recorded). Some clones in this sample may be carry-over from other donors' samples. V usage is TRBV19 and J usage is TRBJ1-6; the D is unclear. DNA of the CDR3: TGTGCCAGTATTTTTCGACCACCCCTCCACTTT. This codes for CASIFRPPLHF.